This TCR beta chain is from a study of beta chain features in type 1 diabetes. Study in general: Across every sample, around 100,000,000 sorted cells were examined in total. Study findings and constraints: Shortening that was moderate but significant affected the TCRB CDR3s of Type 1 diabetes patients in all four CD4+ subsets. Individuals with type 1 diabetes displayed fewer insertions and more deletions at VDJ junctions.

This clone was seen only a few times. The antigen remains undetermined. Every bit of the isolated RNA underwent reverse transcription, so sequencing read expressed TCRB transcripts. Only in-frame clones appear in the TCRdb table, and some are missing; sequencing was by immunoSEQ multiplex PCR. This table holds approximately 130,000 clones, around a sixth found once. V dropped 5 bases and J dropped 2; count of bases not matched to a gene: 5. Germline lookup yields CDR1 SGHTA and CDR2 FQGNSA. The CDR3 contains 16 residues. The sample taken for sequencing was central memory CD4+ T cells from blood. This sequence joins TRBV7-2 and TRBJ2-7; 14 nucleotides align to TRBD2. This TCR derives from a man between 18 and 35 years old with type 1 diabetes. CDR3: CASSPRTSGGTYEQYF. CDR3 bases: TGTGCCAGCAGCCCTAGGACTAGCGGGGGGACCTACGAGCAGTACTTC. Using reference TRBV7-2 and TRBJ2-7 for the parts outside the CDR3, the full variable domain is GAGVSQSPSNKVTEKGKDVELRCDPISGHTALYWYRQSLGQGLEFLIYFQGNSAPDKSGLPSDRFSAERTGGSVSTLTIQRTQQEDSAVYLCASSPRTSGGTYEQYFGPGTRLTVT.